This TCR beta chain was identified during a study of CD8 T cells in Susac syndrome. General study findings and limits: The study acknowledged a relatively small number of individuals in its TCR sequencing and HLA analysis.

The RNA input was roughly 0.45 to 1 ug, and it was reverse transcribed with random hexamers. Across 54 Vbeta and 13 Jbeta, TCR beta CDR3 was amplified with immunoSEQ multiplex PCR. TCRdb itself ran the immunoSEQ multiplex PCR reads through MiXCR, one entry per CDR3 protein. The table lists around 140,000 distinct CDR3 sequences, 65% to 90% of them singletons. The CDR3 contains 15 residues. Germline V gives CDR1 SGHVS, CDR2 FQNEAQ. V shed 1 base and J 14 bases; nucleotides not matched to a gene: 10. With regard to this clonotype: Its antigen is undetermined.

The sequenced target, TCR beta, came from blood CD8+ and CD4+ T cells. The TCR was taken from a human donor with multiple sclerosis. This chain uses TRBV7-8 with TRBJ1-6, with 8 bases matching TRBD1. Sequencing used CD8+ T cells from PBMCs. The CDR3 sequence: CASSLEAGGYVALHF. The DNA of the CDR3 is TGTGCCAGCAGCTTAGAGGCAGGGGGCTATGTCGCCCTCCACTTT.